This record covers a single T cell receptor (beta chain). The method was immunoSEQ multiplex PCR; TCRdb's version includes in-frame clones alone and lacks a portion of them. The sample records almost 90,000 clones, approximately 89% being singletons. The record originates from a study of blood T cell repertoires in COVID-19. The germline V gene encodes CDR1 LGHNT and CDR2 FRNRAP. The junction had 2 bases not matched to a gene; V was cut back by 1 base and J by 5 bases. The CDR3 extends over 14 amino acids. The chain combines TRBV12-5 with TRBJ2-1; the match to TRBD2 covers 7 bases. Sequences were obtained from peripheral blood. This sequence was found in an elderly man with acute or convalescent COVID-19. CDR3 DNA: TGTGCTAGTGGTTTGGGGAGCGGGAACAATGAGCAGTTCTTC. Translating gives CASGLGSGNNEQFF.